A single sample gave rise to the 22 T cell receptor beta chains below, sequenced in a study of identical twins. MiXCR, applied by TCRdb to the 5' RACE reads, yields one record per CDR3 protein. Seen here are hundreds of thousands of distinct CDR3 sequences, approximately 6.1% observed once, and the top ten hold around 2%. The sequenced sample was naive T cells sorted from blood. Receptors originate from a man between 18 and 29 years old in good health.

This clonotype was detected ten times or more. The chain joins TRBV29-1 to TRBJ2-3, with D unclear. Germline-derived CDR1 and CDR2 are SQVTM and ANQGSEA. Trimming stripped 1 base from V and 2 bases from J, with 7 bases between. CDR3 length: 13 residues. For the CDR3, the DNA is TGCAGCGTTGAAGGACTCCTCACAGATACGCAGTATTTT. Its protein product is CSVEGLLTDTQYF.

This clonotype was observed at least ten times. The chain is built from TRBV11-2 and TRBJ2-7, with 7 nucleotides matching TRBD1. Germline trimming cut 6 bases from V and 4 bases from J; bases unmatched to any gene: 6. Looked up from germline, CDR1 is SGHAT and CDR2 is FQNNGV. The CDR3 loop spans 13 amino acids. The CDR3 sequence is CASSQGVGYEQYV. The CDR3 bases are TGTGCCAGCAGTCAGGGGGTGGGTTACGAGCAGTACGTC.

This chain connects TRBV12-3 or TRBV12-4 to TRBJ1-5; D remains ambiguous. This CDR3 is 14 amino acids long. Trimming shortened V by 8 bases and J by 0 bases, and 11 bases separated the two germline ends. The CDR3, as DNA: TGTGCCAGCTCCTTTACGGATAGCAATCAGCCCCAGCATTTT. Protein sequence: CASSFTDSNQPQHF.

This chain links TRBV6-1 with TRBJ1-1, with D unresolved. V was trimmed by 5 bases and J by 1 base, leaving 11 bases between them. Germline CDR1 is MNHNS and CDR2 is SASEGT. This CDR3 has 14 residues. CDR3 amino acids: CASSREVANTEAFF. CDR3 in DNA: TGTGCCAGCAGTCGGGAAGTGGCGAACACTGAAGCTTTCTTT.

This clonotype was recorded many times. The chain combines TRBV15 with TRBJ2-2; D is ambiguous. The CDR3 runs 14 residues. CDR1 LNHNV and CDR2 YYDKDF come from the germline V gene (reference sequence). Deletions cut 4 bases from V and 0 bases from J, with 6 bases between. This CDR3 is CATSIKPNTGELFF. CDR3 in DNA: TGTGCCACCAGCATTAAGCCGAACACCGGGGAGCTGTTTTTT.

Worth noting for this clonotype: This may be a read error: a much more frequent sequence differs by one nucleotide. CDR3 nucleotides: TGCGCCAGCAGATTGGAAAGTAGGCGCCAAGAGACCCAGTACTTC. Translated, it gives CASRLESRRQETQYF. The gene calls are TRBV5-1 and TRBJ2-5; D remains ambiguous. Looked up from germline, CDR1 is SGHRS and CDR2 is YFSETQ. The CDR3 extends over 15 amino acids.

This clonotype was seen many times. The CDR3 bases are TGCAGTGCTAGAGACGCGACTAGCGGGAGTATAAATGAGCAGTTCTTC. Protein: CSARDATSGSINEQFF. The chain uses TRBV20-1 and TRBJ2-1, with TRBD2 matching over 12 bases. Germline CDR1 and CDR2: DFQATT and SNEGSKA (reference sequence). V trimming: 0 bases; J trimming: 7 bases; junction bases outside the gene matches: 7. The CDR3 is made up of 16 amino acids.

The rearrangement joins TRBV12-3 or TRBV12-4 to TRBJ2-1; possibly TRBD2 for D (6 bases). This CDR3 region has 15 residues. Trimming removed 3 bases from V and 3 bases from J, with 12 bases in between. CDR3 residues: CASSFWSGGYNEQFF. The CDR3 DNA reads TGTGCCAGCAGTTTTTGGTCCGGGGGCTACAATGAGCAGTTCTTC.

This clonotype was recorded many times. The chain is built from TRBV6-2 or TRBV6-3 and TRBJ2-1; TRBD2 might be the D (5 bases). V lost 7 bases to trimming and J lost 0 bases, with 16 bases between them. Germline-derived CDR1 and CDR2 are MNHEY and SVGEGT. CDR3 length: 16 residues. The CDR3 DNA follows: TGTGCCAGCATCCCCGGGTCGGGAAGCTCCTACAATGAGCAGTTCTTC. Translated: CASIPGSGSSYNEQFF.

In this sample, this clonotype turned up a few times. This chain joins TRBV5-1 and TRBJ2-6; 7 bases are shared with TRBD1. The V segment lost 3 bases and the J segment 0 bases; nucleotides outside the gene matches: 15. The V gene's germline CDR1 is SGHRS and CDR2 YFSETQ. This CDR3 has 20 residues. This chain's CDR3 is CASSYRRRDSKNSGANVLTF. As DNA, the CDR3 is TGCGCCAGCAGCTATAGAAGACGGGACAGCAAAAACTCTGGGGCCAACGTCCTGACTTTC.

In its sample, this clonotype was seen many times. This sequence joins TRBV29-1 and TRBJ2-7, with D perhaps matching TRBD2 (6 bases). Germline CDR1 SQVTM, CDR2 ANQGSEA. Trimming pared 5 bases from V and 3 bases from J, leaving 8 bases between. This CDR3 is built from 11 residues. The CDR3 DNA is TGCAGCGTTTACGGGGGCTACGAGCAGTACTTC. Encoded protein: CSVYGGYEQYF.

A few counts support this clonotype. The chain couples TRBV5-1 to TRBJ2-2; 11 bases are a match to TRBD2. The V gene end was trimmed by 2 bases and the J gene end by 5 bases; junction bases not matched to a gene: 14. This CDR3 spans 19 amino acids. Per the germline V gene, CDR1 is SGHRS and CDR2 is YFSETQ. The CDR3 nucleotides are TGCGCCAGCAGCTTCCTCGGGACCCCACTAGCGGGAGATACCGGGGAGCTGTTTTTT. Amino acids: CASSFLGTPLAGDTGELFF.

This clonotype was observed a handful of times. The rearrangement joins TRBV30 to TRBJ2-1, with D tentatively TRBD2 (6 bases). The length of the CDR3 is 12 residues. From germline, CDR1 is GTSNPN and CDR2 SVGIG (reference sequence). V lost 5 bases and J lost 8, with 13 bases in between. CDR3 amino acids: CAWGGPRDEQFF. In DNA, the CDR3 is TGTGCCTGGGGAGGGCCTAGGGATGAGCAGTTCTTC.

This clonotype was recorded at least ten times. The chain is built from TRBV3-1 and TRBJ1-6; D remains unclear. V lost 0 bases and J 10 bases, leaving 7 bases between the germline ends. CDR1 is LGHDT and CDR2 is YNNKEL in the germline V gene (reference sequence). The CDR3 length is 13 residues. CDR3 nucleotides: TGTGCCAGCAGCCAAGATGAAGACTCACCCCTCCACTTT. Translating gives CASSQDEDSPLHF.

This clonotype was recorded a few times. CDR3 residues: CSARMRDGRRAGELFF. CDR3 sequence (DNA): TGCAGTGCTAGAATGCGGGACGGGAGACGGGCCGGGGAGCTGTTTTTT. V gene TRBV20-1 combines with J gene TRBJ2-2, with D perhaps matching TRBD2 (6 bases). Trimming removed 2 bases at V and 6 bases at J, with 19 bases between. The length of the CDR3 is 16 residues. The germline CDR1 and CDR2 sequences are DFQATT and SNEGSKA (reference sequence).

In this sample, this clonotype turned up many times. The chain is built from TRBV20-1 and TRBJ1-2, with TRBD1 matching 8 bases. The CDR3 has 15 residues. J gave up 4 bases and V 0 bases, and 7 bases lay outside the gene matches. The germline CDR1 and CDR2 sequences are DFQATT and SNEGSKA (reference sequence). The CDR3 reads CSARDPPDRVYGYTF. The CDR3 DNA is TGCAGTGCTAGAGACCCCCCGGACAGGGTCTATGGCTACACCTTC.

This clonotype has ten or more counts. The chain uses TRBV5-1 and TRBJ2-2, with no clear D. This CDR3 has 15 amino acids. V was clipped by 5 bases and J by 1 base, with 12 bases between them. Germline CDR1 is SGHRS and CDR2 is YFSETQ. DNA of the CDR3: TGCGCCAGCAGTTTGCCGACTGGGAACACCGGGGAGCTGTTTTTT. Translating gives CASSLPTGNTGELFF.

This clonotype was counted at least ten times. The chain combines TRBV20-1 with TRBJ2-1; TRBD2 matches 9 bases. Trimming at V came to 0 bases and at J to 1 base, leaving 7 bases not matched to a gene. Germline values: CDR1 DFQATT, CDR2 SNEGSKA (reference sequence). The CDR3 runs to 17 residues. The CDR3 DNA reads as TGCAGTGCTAGAGATCAGCAAGGACTAGCGTCCTACAATGAGCAGTTCTTC. It is translated as CSARDQQGLASYNEQFF.

This clonotype was seen a handful of times. The chain recombines TRBV27 with TRBJ1-4; weak D call: TRBD1 (6 bases). CDR3 length equals 14 residues. Germline V gives CDR1 MNHEY, CDR2 SMNVEV (reference sequence). Trimming took off 3 bases at V and 5 bases at J, with 10 bases between the two ends. CDR3 loop: CASSFRTGNEKLFF. As DNA, the CDR3 is TGTGCCAGCAGTTTCCGTACAGGGAATGAAAAACTGTTTTTT.

This clonotype was recorded at least ten times. This chain uses TRBV28 with TRBJ2-3, with 9 positions matching TRBD1. This CDR3 spans 16 amino acids. The V gene end was trimmed by 5 bases and the J gene end by 2 bases; junction bases not matched to a gene: 8. CDR1 is MDHEN, CDR2 SYDVKM, per germline. The DNA for the CDR3 is TGTGCCAGCAGTGGGGGGACAGGGTTTGTCACAGATACGCAGTATTTT. It codes for CASSGGTGFVTDTQYF.

This clonotype has ten or more counts. The gene calls are TRBV27 and TRBJ2-1, with TRBD1 matching over 8 bases. The CDR3 contains 14 residues. V was clipped by 7 bases and J by 9 bases; unmatched bases: 11. Germline CDR1 is MNHEY and CDR2 is SMNVEV (reference sequence). CDR3 sequence reads: CASTSDPGGGEQFF. The CDR3 region has the DNA TGTGCCAGCACTTCTGACCCAGGGGGCGGTGAGCAGTTCTTC.

This clonotype came up many times. The chain links TRBV9 to TRBJ2-3, with D unclear. Germline V gene lookup returns CDR1 SGDLS and CDR2 YYNGEE. The V end was cut by 5 bases, the J end by 4 bases, with 20 bases between. This CDR3 region has 16 residues. The CDR3 reads CASSHSGPPVPDTQYF. CDR3 bases: TGTGCCAGCAGTCACTCCGGGCCCCCGGTCCCAGATACGCAGTATTTT.